This TCR beta chain was identified during a study of T cell responses to AZD1222 COVID-19 vaccine. Regarding the study as a whole: Repertoire sampling occurred only after the peak T cell response. Spike regions recognized by vaccine-associated CD4 TCRs spanned the protein, led by 160-218 and 743-854.

Regarding this clone: Its specificity is not known.

This CDR3 comprises 14 residues. Germline CDR1 and CDR2: MNHEY and SVGAGI. V lost 2 bases and J 7 bases, leaving 9 bases between the germline ends. Assay: immunoSEQ multiplex PCR; the TCRdb copy retains only in-frame clones and omits some. Here the sample spans 150,000 to 200,000 clones, around 91% being singletons. Sequencing was performed on peripheral blood, taken 28 days after the second AZD1222 dose. The chain links TRBV6-5 to TRBJ1-6; D is uncertain. The clonotype was recovered from an adult who received the AZD1222 COVID-19 vaccine. CDR3 amino acids: CASSYVGGNSPLHF. The CDR3 bases are TGTGCCAGCAGTTACGTAGGAGGGAATTCACCCCTCCACTTT.